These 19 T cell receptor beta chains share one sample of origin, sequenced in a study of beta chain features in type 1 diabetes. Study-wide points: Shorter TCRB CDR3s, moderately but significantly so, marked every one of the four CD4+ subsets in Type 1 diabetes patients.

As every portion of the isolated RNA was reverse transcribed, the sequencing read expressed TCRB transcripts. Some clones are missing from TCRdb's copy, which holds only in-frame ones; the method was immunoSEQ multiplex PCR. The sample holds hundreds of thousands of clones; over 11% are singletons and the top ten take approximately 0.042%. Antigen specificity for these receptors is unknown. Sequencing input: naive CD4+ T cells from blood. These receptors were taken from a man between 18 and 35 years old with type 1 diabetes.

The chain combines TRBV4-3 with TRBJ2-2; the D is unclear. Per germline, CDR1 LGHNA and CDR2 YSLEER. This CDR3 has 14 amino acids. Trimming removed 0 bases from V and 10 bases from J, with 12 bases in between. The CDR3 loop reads CASSQDQREMELFF. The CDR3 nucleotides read TGCGCCAGCAGCCAAGATCAAAGGGAAATGGAGCTGTTTTTT.

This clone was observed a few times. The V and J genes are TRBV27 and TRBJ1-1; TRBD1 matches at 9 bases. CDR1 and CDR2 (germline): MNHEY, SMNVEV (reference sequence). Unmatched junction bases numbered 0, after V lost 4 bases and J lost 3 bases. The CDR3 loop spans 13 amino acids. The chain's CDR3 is CASSWDRDTEAFF. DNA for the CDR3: TGTGCCAGCAGTTGGGACAGGGACACTGAAGCTTTCTTT.

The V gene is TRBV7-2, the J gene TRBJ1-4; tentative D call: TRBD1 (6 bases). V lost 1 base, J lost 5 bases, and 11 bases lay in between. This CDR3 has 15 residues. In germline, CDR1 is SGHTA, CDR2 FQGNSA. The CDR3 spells CASSLGDRRNEKLFF. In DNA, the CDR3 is TGTGCCAGCAGCTTAGGCGACAGGAGAAATGAAAAACTGTTTTTT.

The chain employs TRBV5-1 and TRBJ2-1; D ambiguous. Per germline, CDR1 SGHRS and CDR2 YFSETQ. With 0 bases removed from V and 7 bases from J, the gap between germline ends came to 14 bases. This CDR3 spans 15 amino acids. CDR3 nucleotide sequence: TGCGCCAGCAGCTTGGGGAATATAGCCGAGAATGAGCAGTTCTTC. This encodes CASSLGNIAENEQFF.

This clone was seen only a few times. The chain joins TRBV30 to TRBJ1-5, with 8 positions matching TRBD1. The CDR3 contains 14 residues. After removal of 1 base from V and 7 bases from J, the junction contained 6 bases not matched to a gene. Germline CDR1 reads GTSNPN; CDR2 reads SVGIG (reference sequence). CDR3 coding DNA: TGTGCCTGGAGTGCGGACAGGGCCGGGCAGCCCCAGCATTTT. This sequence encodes CAWSADRAGQPQHF.

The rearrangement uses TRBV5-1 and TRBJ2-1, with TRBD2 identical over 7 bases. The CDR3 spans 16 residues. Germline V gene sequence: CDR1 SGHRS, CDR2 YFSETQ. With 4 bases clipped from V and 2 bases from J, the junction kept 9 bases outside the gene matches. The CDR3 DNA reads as TGCGCCAGCAGCCAAGGACTAGGCATAACCTACAATGAGCAGTTCTTC. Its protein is CASSQGLGITYNEQFF.

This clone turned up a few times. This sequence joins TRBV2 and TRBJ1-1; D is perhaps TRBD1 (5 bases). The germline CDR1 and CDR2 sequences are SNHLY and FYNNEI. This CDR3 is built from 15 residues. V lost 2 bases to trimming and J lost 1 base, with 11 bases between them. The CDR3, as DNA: TGTGCCAGCAGTGAATCGCAAAGGGGGAACACTGAAGCTTTCTTT. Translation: CASSESQRGNTEAFF.

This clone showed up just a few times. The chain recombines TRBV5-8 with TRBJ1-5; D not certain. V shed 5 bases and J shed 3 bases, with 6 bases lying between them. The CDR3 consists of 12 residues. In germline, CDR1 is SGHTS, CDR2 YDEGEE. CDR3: CASRTVNQPQHF. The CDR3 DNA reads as TGTGCCAGCAGAACAGTCAATCAGCCCCAGCATTTT.

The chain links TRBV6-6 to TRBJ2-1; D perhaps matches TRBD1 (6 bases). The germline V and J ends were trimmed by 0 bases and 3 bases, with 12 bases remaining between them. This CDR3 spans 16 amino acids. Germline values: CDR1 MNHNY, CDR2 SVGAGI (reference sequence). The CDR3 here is CASSYSIFRGYNEQFF. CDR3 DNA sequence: TGTGCCAGCAGTTACTCGATTTTCAGGGGCTACAATGAGCAGTTCTTC.

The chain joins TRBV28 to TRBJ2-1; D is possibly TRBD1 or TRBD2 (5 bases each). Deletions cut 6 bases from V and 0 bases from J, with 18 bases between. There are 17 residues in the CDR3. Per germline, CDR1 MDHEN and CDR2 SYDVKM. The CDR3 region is CASSPIDPGLSYNEQFF. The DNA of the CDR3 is TGTGCCAGCAGCCCCATAGATCCGGGGCTCTCCTACAATGAGCAGTTCTTC.

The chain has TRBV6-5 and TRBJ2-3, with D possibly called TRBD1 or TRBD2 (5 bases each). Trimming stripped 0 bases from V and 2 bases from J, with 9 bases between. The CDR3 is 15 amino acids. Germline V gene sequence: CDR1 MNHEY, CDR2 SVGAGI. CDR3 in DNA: TGTGCCAGCAGTTACTCGGGACCCCTCACAGATACGCAGTATTTT. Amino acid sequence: CASSYSGPLTDTQYF.

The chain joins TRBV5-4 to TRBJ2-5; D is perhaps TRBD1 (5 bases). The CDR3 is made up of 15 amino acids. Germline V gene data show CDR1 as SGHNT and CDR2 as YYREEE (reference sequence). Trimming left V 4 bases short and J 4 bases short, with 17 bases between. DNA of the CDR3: TGTGCCAGCAGCGCCGAGGCAGGGCATCTAGAGACCCAGTACTTC. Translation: CASSAEAGHLETQYF.

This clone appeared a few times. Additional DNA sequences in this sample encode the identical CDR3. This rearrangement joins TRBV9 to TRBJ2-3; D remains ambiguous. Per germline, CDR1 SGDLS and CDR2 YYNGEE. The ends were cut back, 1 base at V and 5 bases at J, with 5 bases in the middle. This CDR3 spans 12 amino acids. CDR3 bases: TGTGCCAGCAGCGTAAGTAGAGATACGCAGTATTTT. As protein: CASSVSRDTQYF.

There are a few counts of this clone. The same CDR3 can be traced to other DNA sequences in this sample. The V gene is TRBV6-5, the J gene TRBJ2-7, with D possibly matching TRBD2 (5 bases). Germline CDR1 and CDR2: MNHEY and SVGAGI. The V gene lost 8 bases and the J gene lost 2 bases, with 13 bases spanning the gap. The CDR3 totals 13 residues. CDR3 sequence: CASSSPGTYEQYF. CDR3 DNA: TGTGCCAGCTCCTCACCCGGGACCTACGAGCAGTACTTC.

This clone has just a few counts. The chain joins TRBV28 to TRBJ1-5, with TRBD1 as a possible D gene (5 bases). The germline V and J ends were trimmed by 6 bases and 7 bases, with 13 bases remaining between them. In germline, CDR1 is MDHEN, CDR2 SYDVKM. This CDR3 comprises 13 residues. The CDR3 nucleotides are TGTGCCAGCAGGGGACCGTACAGGCAGCCCCAGCATTTT. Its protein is CASRGPYRQPQHF.

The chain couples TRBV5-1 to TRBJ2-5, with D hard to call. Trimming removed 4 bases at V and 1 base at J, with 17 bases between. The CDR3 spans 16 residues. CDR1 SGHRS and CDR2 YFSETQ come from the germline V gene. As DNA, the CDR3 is TGCGCCAGCAGCCACTCGTTGGGCGAGCTCCAAGAGACCCAGTACTTC. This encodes CASSHSLGELQETQYF.

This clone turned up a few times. CDR3 DNA sequence: TGTGCCAGCAGGAAGTACATATCGGACAGGGTTGGTGAAAAACTGTTTTTT. Residues: CASRKYISDRVGEKLFF. The gene calls are TRBV7-6 and TRBJ1-4; TRBD1 aligns across 8 bases. The CDR3 is 17 residues long. Germline V CDR1 and CDR2: SGHVS, FNYEAQ. Trimming cost V 6 bases and J 7 bases; bases outside gene matches: 16. Using reference TRBV7-6 and TRBJ1-4 for the parts outside the CDR3, the full variable domain is GAGVSQSPRYKVTKRGQDVALRCDPISGHVSLYWYRQALGQGPEFLTYFNYEAQQDKSGLPNDRFSAERPEGSISTLTIQRTEQRDSAMYRCASRKYISDRVGEKLFFGSGTQLSVL.

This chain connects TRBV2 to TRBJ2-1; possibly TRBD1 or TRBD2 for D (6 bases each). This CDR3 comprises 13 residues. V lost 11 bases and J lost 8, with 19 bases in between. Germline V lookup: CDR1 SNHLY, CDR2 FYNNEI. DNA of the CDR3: TGTGCCGGCGGGACACAAATCTTGGATGAGCAGTTCTTC. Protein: CAGGTQILDEQFF.

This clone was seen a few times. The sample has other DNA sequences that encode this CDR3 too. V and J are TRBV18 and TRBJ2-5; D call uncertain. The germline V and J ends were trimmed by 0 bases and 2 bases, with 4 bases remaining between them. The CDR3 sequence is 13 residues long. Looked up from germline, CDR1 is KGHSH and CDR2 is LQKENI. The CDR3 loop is CASSPPGQETQYF. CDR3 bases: TGTGCCAGCTCACCACCAGGACAAGAGACCCAGTACTTC.